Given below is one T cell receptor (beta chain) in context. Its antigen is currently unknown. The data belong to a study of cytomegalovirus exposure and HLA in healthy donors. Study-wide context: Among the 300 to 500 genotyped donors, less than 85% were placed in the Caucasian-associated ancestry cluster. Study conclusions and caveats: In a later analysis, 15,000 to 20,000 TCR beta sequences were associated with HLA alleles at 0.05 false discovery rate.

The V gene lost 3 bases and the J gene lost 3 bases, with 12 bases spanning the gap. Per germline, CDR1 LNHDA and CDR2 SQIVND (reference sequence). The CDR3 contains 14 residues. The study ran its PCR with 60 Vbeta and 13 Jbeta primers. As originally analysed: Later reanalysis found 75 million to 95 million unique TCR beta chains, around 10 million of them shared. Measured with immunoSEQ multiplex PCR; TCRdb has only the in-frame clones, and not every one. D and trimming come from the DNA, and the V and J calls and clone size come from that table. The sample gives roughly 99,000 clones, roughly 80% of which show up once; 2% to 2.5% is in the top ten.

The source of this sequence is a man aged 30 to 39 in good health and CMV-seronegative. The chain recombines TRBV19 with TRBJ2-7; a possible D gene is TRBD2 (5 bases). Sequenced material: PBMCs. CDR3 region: CASSMAGSDYEQYF. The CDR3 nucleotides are TGTGCCAGTAGTATGGCTGGGAGCGACTACGAGCAGTACTTC.